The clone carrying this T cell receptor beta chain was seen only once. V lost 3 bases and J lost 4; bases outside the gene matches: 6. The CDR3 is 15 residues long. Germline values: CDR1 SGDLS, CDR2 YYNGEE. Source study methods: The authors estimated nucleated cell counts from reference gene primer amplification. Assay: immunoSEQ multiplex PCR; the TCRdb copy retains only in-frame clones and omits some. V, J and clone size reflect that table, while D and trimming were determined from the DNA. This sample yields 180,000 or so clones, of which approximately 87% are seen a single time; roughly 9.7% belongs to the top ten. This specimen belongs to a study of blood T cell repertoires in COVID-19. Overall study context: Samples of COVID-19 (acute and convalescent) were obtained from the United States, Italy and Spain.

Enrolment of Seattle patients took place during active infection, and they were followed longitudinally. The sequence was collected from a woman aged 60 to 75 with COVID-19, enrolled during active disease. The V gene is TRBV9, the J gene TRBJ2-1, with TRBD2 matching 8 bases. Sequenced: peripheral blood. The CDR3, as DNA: TGTGCCAGCAGCGCCAGACTAGCGTCATACAATGAGCAGTTCTTC. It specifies CASSARLASYNEQFF.